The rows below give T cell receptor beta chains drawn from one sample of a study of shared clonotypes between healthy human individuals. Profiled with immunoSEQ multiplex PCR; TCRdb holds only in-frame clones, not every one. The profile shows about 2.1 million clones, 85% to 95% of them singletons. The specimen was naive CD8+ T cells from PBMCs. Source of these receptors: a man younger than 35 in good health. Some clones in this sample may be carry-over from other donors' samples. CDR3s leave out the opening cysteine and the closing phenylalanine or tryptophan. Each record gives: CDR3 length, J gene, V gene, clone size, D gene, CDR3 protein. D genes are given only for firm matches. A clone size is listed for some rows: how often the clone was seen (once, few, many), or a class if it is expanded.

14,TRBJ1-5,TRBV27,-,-,ASSPRMRPPNQPQH
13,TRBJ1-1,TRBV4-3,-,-,ASSEGLDLNTEAF
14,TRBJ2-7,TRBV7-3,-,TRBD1,ASSLSPATGVYEQY
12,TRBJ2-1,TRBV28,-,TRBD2,ASSLFGTSNEQF
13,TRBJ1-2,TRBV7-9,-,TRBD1,ASSSGQVFTYGYT
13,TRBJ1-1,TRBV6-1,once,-,ASSEAGAEWTEAF
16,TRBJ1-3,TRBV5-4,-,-,ASSSGTTITSSGNTIY
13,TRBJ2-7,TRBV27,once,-,ASSPEGLTTIEQY
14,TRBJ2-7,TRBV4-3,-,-,ASSQATGPYSYEQY
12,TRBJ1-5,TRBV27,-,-,ASSLIGVGQPQH
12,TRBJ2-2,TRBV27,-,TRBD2,ASSLGLADGELF
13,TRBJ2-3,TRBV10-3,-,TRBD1,AISGDRQSTDTQY
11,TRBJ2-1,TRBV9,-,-,ASSPRGHNEQF
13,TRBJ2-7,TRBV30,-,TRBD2,AWSPGLAEDYEQY
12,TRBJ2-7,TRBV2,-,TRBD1,ASRTGQGFSEQY
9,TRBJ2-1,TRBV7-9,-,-,ASSPPPEQF
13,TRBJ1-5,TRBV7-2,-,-,ASSKRGGVDQPQH
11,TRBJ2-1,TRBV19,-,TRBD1,ASTLTGPDEQF
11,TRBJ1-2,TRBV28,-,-,ASSLDGNYGYT
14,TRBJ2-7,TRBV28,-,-,ASSLPVGQESYEQY
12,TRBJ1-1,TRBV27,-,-,ASSYNVQGTEAF
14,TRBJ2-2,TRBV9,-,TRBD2,ASSVAGGLNSGELF
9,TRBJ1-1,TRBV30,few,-,AWSFGFEAF
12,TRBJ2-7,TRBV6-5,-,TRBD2,ASSYLPGGYEQY
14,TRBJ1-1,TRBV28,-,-,ASSSPGGGDRTEAF
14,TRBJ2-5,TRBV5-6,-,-,ASSLAGSHNQETQY
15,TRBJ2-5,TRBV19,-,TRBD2,ASSIGRAGGPRKTQY
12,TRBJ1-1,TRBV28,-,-,ASSFAGMGTEAF
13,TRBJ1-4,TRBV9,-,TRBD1,ASSVQGATNEKLF
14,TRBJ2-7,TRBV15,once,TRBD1,ATSRHGQAISYEQY
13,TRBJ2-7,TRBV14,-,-,ASSQLPGRSYEQY
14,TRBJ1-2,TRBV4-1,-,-,ASSRTDLENNYGYT
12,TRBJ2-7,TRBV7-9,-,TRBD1,ASSFDRGRDEQY
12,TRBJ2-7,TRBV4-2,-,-,ASSQGYSSYEQY
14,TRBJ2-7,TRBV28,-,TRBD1,ASSFPPGQGSYEQY
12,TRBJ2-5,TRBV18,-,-,ASSPGVAAETQY
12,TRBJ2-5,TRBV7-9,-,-,ASSLVAGEVTQY
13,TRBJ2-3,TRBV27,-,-,ASSLRQAGTDTQY